A few counts support the clone carrying this T cell receptor beta chain. What it recognizes is unknown. These data come from a study of cytomegalovirus exposure and HLA in healthy donors. 13 Jbeta primers and 60 Vbeta primers were used for the PCR. Original handling: Per a later analysis, the number of unique TCR beta chains was approximately 80 million, of which around 10 million were shared. The protocol was immunoSEQ multiplex PCR, while the TCRdb copy is restricted to in-frame clones and leaves out a portion. Clone size and the V and J calls come from that table; the DNA yielded D and trimming. The table lists about 160,000 clones, about 78% of them singletons. Study outcomes and limitations: In vitro assays verified that a few CMV-associated chains recognized CMV antigens specifically. Across all donors, roughly uniform sequencing depth was an assumption of the presence/absence analyses.

After removal of 1 base from V and 2 bases from J, the junction contained 4 bases not matched to a gene. The CDR3 is 16 residues long. The germline CDR1 and CDR2 sequences are MNHNS and SASEGT. Specimen: PBMCs. The receptor was isolated from a male donor in good health and CMV-seronegative. This chain joins TRBV6-1 and TRBJ2-2; 7 nucleotides align to TRBD2. The CDR3 loop is CASSEVGLRNTGELFF. The CDR3 DNA sequence: TGTGCCAGCAGTGAAGTGGGACTAAGAAACACCGGGGAGCTGTTTTTT.